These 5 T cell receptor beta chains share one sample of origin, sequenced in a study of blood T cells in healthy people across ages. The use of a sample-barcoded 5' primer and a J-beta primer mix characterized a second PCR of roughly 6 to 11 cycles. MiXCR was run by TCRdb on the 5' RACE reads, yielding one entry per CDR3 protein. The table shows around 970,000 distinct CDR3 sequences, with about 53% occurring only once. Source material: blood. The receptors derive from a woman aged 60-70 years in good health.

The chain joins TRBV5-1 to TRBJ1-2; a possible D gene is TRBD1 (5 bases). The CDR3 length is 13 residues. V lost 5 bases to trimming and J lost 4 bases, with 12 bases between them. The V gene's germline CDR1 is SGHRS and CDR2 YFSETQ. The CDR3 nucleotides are TGCGCCAGCAGAGGGGCAGCCGGCTATGGCTACACCTTC. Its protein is CASRGAAGYGYTF. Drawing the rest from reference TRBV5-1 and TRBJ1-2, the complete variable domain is KAGVTQTPRYLIKTRGQQVTLSCSPISGHRSVSWYQQTPGQGLQFLFEYFSETQRNKGNFPGRFSGRQFSNSRSEMNVSTLELGDSALYLCASRGAAGYGYTFGSGTRLTVV.

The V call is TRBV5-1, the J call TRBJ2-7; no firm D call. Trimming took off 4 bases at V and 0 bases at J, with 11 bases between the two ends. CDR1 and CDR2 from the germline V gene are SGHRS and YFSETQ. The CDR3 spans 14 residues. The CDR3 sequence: CASSITPSSYEQYF. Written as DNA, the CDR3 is TGCGCCAGCAGCATCACACCCAGCTCCTACGAGCAGTACTTC.

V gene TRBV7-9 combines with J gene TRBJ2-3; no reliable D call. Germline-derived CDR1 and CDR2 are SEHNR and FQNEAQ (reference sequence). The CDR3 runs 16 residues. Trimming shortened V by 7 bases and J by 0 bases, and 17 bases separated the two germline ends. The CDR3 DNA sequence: TGTGCCAGCACAGACAAGCCCCTGCCTAGCACAGATACGCAGTATTTT. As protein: CASTDKPLPSTDTQYF. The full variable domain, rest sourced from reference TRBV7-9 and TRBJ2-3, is DTGVSQNPRHKITKRGQNVTFRCDPISEHNRLYWYRQTLGQGPEFLTYFQNEAQLEKSRLLSDRFSAERPKGSFSTLEIQRTEQGDSAMYLCASTDKPLPSTDTQYFGPGTRLTVL.

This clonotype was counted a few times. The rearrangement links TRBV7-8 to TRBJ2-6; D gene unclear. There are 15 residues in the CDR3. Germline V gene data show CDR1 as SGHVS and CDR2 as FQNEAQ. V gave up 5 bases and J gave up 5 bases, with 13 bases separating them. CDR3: CASSQTRHWANVLTF. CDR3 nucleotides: TGTGCCAGCAGCCAGACCCGACACTGGGCCAACGTCCTGACTTTC.

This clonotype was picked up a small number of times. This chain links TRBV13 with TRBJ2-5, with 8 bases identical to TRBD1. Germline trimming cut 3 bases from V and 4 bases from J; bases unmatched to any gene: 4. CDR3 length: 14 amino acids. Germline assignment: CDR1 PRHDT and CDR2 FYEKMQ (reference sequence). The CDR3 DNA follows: TGTGCCAGCAGCTTGGGCAGGGGGCCAGAGACCCAGTACTTC. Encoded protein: CASSLGRGPETQYF.